Listed here are 6 T cell receptor beta chains from one sample, sequenced in a study of beta chain features in type 1 diabetes. Study conclusions and caveats: Moderately but significantly shorter TCRB CDR3s were found in Type 1 diabetes patients in all four CD4+ subsets.

Expressed TCRB transcripts were sequenced after all isolated RNA was converted to cDNA. Assay: immunoSEQ multiplex PCR; the TCRdb copy retains only in-frame clones and omits some. Of about 240,000 clones listed, over 11% are singletons. No antigen has been assigned to these receptors. The material sequenced was naive CD4+ T cells from blood. The source is a man in his thirties or forties with type 1 diabetes.

This sequence joins TRBV5-1 and TRBJ2-5, with 7 nucleotides matching TRBD1. The germline V gene has CDR1 SGHRS and CDR2 YFSETQ. CDR3 length: 16 residues. The V and J ends lost 6 bases and 4 bases, in that order; junction bases with no gene match: 15. The CDR3 reads CASTTTGLTGGETQYF. The CDR3, as DNA: TGCGCCAGCACTACGACAGGGTTAACCGGAGGAGAGACCCAGTACTTC.

V is TRBV11-2 and J is TRBJ2-3; D call uncertain. The CDR3 sequence is 13 residues long. V was trimmed by 6 bases and J by 2 bases, leaving 9 bases between them. Germline V gene lookup returns CDR1 SGHAT and CDR2 FQNNGV. The CDR3 DNA reads as TGTGCCAGCAGGCGGTTTTCCACAGATACGCAGTATTTT. This translates into CASRRFSTDTQYF.

This clone was counted between two and nine times. The genes are TRBV11-2 and TRBJ2-7; 8 bases are a match to TRBD1. J gave up 1 base and V 2 bases, and 4 bases lay outside the gene matches. The germline V gene encodes CDR1 SGHAT and CDR2 FQNNGV. The CDR3 is 15 amino acids. DNA of the CDR3: TGTGCCAGCAGCTTATCGGGACAGGCTTCCTACGAGCAGTACTTC. It yields the protein CASSLSGQASYEQYF.

This clone was seen more than once but under ten times. J is TRBJ1-5 and V is TRBV30; D ambiguous. CDR1 and CDR2 from the germline V gene are GTSNPN and SVGIG (reference sequence). This CDR3 comprises 15 residues. The V end lost 2 bases, the J end lost 5 bases, and 16 bases lay between the germline ends. This CDR3 is CAWSPRWRVDQPQHF. The CDR3 nucleotides read TGTGCCTGGAGTCCCCGGTGGAGGGTGGATCAGCCCCAGCATTTT.

This clone has just a few counts. This chain uses TRBV6-1 with TRBJ2-5; D remains unclear. Germline assignment: CDR1 MNHNS and CDR2 SASEGT. Trimming took 0 bases from V and 1 from J, leaving 9 bases between them. CDR3 length: 15 residues. DNA for the CDR3: TGTGCCAGCAGTGAAGCCGAGGCAGCCCAAGAGACCCAGTACTTC. It specifies CASSEAEAAQETQYF.

The genes are TRBV7-6 and TRBJ2-5, with D maybe TRBD1 (6 bases). The V gene's germline CDR1 is SGHVS and CDR2 FNYEAQ. The CDR3 has 13 residues. V was cut by 4 bases and J by 5 bases, with 11 bases left in between. CDR3 residues: CASSSGQLETQYF. The CDR3 DNA reads TGTGCCAGCAGCTCGGGACAACTGGAGACCCAGTACTTC.